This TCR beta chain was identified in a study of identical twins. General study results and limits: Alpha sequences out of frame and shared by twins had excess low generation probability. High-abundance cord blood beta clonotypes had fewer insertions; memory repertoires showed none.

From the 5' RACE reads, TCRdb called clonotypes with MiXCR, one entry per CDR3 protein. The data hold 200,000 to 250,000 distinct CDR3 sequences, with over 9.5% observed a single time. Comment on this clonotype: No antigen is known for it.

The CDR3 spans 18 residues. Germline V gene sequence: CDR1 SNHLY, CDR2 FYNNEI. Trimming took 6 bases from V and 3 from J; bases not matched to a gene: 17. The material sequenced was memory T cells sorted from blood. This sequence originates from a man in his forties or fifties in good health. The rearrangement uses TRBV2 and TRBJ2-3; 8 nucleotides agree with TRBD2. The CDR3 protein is CASRMDIRPSGSTDTQYF. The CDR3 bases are TGTGCCAGCAGAATGGACATACGCCCGAGCGGGAGTACAGATACGCAGTATTTT.